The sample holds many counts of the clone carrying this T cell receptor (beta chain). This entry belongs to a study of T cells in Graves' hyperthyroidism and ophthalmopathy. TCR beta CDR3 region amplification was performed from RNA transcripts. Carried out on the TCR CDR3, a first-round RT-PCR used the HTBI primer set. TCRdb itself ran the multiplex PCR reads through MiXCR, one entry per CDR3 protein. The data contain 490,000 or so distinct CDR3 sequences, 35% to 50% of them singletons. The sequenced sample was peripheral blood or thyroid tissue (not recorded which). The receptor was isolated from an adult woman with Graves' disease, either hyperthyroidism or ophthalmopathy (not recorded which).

The CDR3 DNA is TGCAGCGTTGACCTGCCTCTTAAGGGTGGCTACACCTTC. Its translation: CSVDLPLKGGYTF. This rearrangement joins TRBV29-1 to TRBJ1-2; no reliable D call. The CDR3 extends over 13 amino acids. Trimming left V 3 bases short and J 7 bases short, with 15 bases between. Germline loops: CDR1 SQVTM, CDR2 ANQGSEA.